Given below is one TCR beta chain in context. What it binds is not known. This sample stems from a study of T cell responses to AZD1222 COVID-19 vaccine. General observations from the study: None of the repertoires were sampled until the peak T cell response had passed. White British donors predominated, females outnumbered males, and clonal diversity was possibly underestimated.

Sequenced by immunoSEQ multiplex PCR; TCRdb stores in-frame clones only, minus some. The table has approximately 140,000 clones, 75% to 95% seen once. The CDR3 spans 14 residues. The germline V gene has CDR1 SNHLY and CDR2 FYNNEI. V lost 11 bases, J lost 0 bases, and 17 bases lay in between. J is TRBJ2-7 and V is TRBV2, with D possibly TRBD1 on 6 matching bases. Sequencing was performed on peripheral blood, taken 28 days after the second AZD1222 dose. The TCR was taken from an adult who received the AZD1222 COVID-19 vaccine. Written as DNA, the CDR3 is TGTGCCTGGGCAGGGGACCGAAACTCCTACGAGCAGTACTTC. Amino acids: CAWAGDRNSYEQYF.